This T cell receptor (beta chain) was sequenced during a study of response to subunit inactivated influenza vaccine. Findings and limits, study-wide: Every seasonal influenza vaccination brings in few new T cells, the authors suggested.

Each CDR3 protein gets one entry after TCRdb re-called the RT-PCR reads with MiXCR. Seen here are around 200,000 distinct CDR3 sequences, about 9.3% observed once, and the top ten hold about a tenth. V lost 0 bases, J lost 2 bases, and 10 bases lay in between. This CDR3 has 14 residues. Germline lookup yields CDR1 DFQATT and CDR2 SNEGSKA (reference sequence). About this clonotype: The antigen is not known.

This chain links TRBV20-1 with TRBJ2-5; unclear D gene. The clonotype was recovered from a man in his forties or fifties who received an inactivated influenza vaccine. The sample in question was non-naive T cells sorted from PBMCs, obtained on the day of vaccination. The CDR3 spells CSAREGNNQETQYF. The CDR3 DNA sequence: TGCAGTGCTAGAGAGGGAAATAATCAAGAGACCCAGTACTTC.